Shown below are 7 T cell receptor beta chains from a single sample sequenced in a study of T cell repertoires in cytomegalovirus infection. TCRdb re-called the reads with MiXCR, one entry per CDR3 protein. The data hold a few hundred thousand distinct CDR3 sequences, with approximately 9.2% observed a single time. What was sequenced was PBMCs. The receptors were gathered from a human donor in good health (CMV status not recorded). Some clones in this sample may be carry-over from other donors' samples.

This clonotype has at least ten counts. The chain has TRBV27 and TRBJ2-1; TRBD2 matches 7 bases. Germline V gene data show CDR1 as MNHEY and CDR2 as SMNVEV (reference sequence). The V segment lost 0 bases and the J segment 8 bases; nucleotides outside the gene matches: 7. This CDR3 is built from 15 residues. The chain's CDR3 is CASSLSGGGWDEQFF. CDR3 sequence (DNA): TGTGCCAGCAGTTTATCAGGCGGGGGTTGGGATGAGCAGTTCTTC.

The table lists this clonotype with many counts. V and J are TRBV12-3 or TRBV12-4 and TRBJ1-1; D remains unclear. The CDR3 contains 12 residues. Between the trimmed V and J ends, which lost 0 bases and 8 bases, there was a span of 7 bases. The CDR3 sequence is CASSLAGWEAFF. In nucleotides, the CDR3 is TGTGCCAGCAGTTTAGCGGGTTGGGAAGCTTTCTTT.

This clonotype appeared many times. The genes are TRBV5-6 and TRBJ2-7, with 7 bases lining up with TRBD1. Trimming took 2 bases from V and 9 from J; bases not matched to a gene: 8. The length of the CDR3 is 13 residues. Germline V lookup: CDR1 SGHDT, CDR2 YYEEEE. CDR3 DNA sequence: TGTGCCAGCAGCTTCGGGACAGCAGAAACGCAGTACTTC. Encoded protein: CASSFGTAETQYF.

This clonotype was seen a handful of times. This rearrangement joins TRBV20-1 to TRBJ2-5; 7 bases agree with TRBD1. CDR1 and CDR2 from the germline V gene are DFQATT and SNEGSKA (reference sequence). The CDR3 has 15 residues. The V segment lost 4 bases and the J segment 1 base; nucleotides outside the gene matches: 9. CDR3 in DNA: TGCAGTGCTACCAACATGGGACAGACCCAAGAGACCCAGTACTTC. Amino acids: CSATNMGQTQETQYF.

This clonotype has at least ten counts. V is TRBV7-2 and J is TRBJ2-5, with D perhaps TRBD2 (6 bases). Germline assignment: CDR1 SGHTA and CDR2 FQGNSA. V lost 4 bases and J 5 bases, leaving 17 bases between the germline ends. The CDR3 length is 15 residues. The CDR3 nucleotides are TGTGCCAGCAGCTCACCCCCGGGGGTAGCTGAGACCCAGTACTTC. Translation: CASSSPPGVAETQYF. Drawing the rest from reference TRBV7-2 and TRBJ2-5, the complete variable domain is GAGVSQSPSNKVTEKGKDVELRCDPISGHTALYWYRQSLGQGLEFLIYFQGNSAPDKSGLPSDRFSAERTGGSVSTLTIQRTQQEDSAVYLCASSSPPGVAETQYFGPGTRLLVL.

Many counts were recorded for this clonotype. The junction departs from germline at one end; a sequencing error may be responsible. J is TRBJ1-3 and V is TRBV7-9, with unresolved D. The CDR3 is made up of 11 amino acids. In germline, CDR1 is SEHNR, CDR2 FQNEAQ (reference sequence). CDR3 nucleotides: TGCGCCAGTTCCTCTGGAAACACCATATATTTT. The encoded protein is CASSSGNTIYF.

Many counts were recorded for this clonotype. The CDR3 DNA reads as TGCAGTGCTAGAGATCGGAGGTTGCCGTACGAGCAGTACTTC. Translated, it gives CSARDRRLPYEQYF. V and J are TRBV20-1 and TRBJ2-7; D perhaps matches TRBD2 (5 bases). This CDR3 contains 14 residues. V lost 0 bases, J lost 4 bases, and 13 bases lay in between. CDR1 and CDR2 from the germline V gene are DFQATT and SNEGSKA (reference sequence).